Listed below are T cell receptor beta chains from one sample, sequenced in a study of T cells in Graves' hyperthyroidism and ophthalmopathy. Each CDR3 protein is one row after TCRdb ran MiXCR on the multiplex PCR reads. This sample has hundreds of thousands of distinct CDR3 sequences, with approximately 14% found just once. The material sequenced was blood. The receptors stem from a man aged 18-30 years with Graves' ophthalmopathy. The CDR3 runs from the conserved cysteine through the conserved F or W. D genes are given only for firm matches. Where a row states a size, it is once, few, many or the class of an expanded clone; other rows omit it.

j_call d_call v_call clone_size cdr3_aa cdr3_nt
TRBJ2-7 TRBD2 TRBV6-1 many CASSEEASGSYEQYF TGTGCCAGCAGTGAAGAGGCTAGCGGGAGTTACGAGCAGTACTTC
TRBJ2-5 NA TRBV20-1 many CSAGPGPAGETQYF TGCAGTGCTGGCCCGGGACCGGCCGGAGAGACCCAGTACTTC
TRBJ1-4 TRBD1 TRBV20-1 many CSAQTGGANEKLFF TGCAGTGCTCAGACAGGGGGAGCTAATGAAAAACTGTTTTTT
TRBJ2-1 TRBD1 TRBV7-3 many CASSGTGVNEQFF TGTGCCAGCAGCGGGACAGGGGTCAATGAGCAGTTCTTC
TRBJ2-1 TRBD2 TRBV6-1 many CASSPLAGGQNEQFF TGTGCCAGCAGTCCGTTAGCGGGGGGGCAGAATGAGCAGTTCTTC
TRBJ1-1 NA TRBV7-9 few CASSLETFEAFF TGTGCCAGCAGCTTAGAGACATTTGAAGCTTTCTTT
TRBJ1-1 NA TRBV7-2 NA CASSSRFEAFF TGTGCCAGCAGCTCAAGATTTGAAGCTTTCTTT
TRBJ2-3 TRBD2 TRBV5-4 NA CASSLAGARTDTQYF TGTGCCAGCAGCCTAGCGGGGGCACGCACAGATACGCAGTATTTT
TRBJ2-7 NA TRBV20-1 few CSAPGRFNEQYF TGCAGTGCCCCAGGAAGATTCAACGAGCAGTACTTC
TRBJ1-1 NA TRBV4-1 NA CASKTGMNTEAFF TGCGCCAGCAAAACAGGGATGAACACTGAAGCTTTCTTT
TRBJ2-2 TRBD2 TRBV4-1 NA CASSHARGGTGELFF TGCGCCAGCAGCCATGCCCGGGGGGGGACCGGGGAGCTGTTTTTT
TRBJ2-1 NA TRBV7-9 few CASSESSGLSYNEQLF TGTGCCAGCAGCGAATCTTCGGGCTTGTCCTACAATGAGCAGCTCTTC
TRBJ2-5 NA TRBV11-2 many CASSRSQETQYF TGTGCCAGCAGCCGTTCCCAAGAGACCCAGTACTTC
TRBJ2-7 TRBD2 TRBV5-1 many CASSSLPGLAGFGEQYF TGCGCCAGCAGCTCCCTCCCGGGACTAGCGGGATTTGGGGAGCAGTACTTC
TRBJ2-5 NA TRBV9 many CASSPRAFLRGETQYF TGTGCCAGCAGCCCAAGGGCCTTTCTTCGGGGAGAGACCCAGTACTTC
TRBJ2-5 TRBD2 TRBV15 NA CATSRGGPQETQYF TGTGCCACCAGCAGGGGAGGGCCCCAAGAGACCCAGTACTTC
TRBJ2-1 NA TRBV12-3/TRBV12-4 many CASSQQYNEQFF TGTGCCAGCAGTCAACAGTACAATGAGCAGTTCTTC
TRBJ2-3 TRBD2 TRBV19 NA CASRLEAGELLDTQYF TGTGCCAGTAGGCTAGAAGCGGGGGAACTCCTAGATACGCAGTATTTT
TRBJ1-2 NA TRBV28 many CASSSLVQNYGYTF TGTGCCAGCAGCTCCCTGGTCCAGAACTATGGCTACACCTTC
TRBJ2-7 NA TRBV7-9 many CASSLVGPLITYEQYF TGTGCCAGCAGCTTAGTTGGTCCGCTTATTACCTACGAGCAGTACTTC
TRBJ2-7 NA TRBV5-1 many CANLSGRTYEQYF TGCGCCAACCTAAGCGGGCGAACCTACGAGCAGTACTTC
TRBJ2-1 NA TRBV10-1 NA CASSECQSLSYNEQFF TGCGCCAGCTCGGAATGTCAGAGCCTCTCCTACAATGAGCAGTTCTTC
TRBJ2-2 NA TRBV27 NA CASSLFTTNTGELFF TGTGCCAGCAGTTTATTTACTACGAACACCGGGGAGCTGTTTTTT
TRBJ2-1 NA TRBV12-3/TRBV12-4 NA CASSFWDRPREQFF TGTGCCAGCAGTTTTTGGGACCGCCCCCGGGAGCAGTTCTTC